This TCR beta chain was sequenced during a study of T cell responses to AZD1222 COVID-19 vaccine. Produced via immunoSEQ multiplex PCR; TCRdb's table is partial and in-frame only. The sample shows approximately 200,000 clones, about 90% of them seen only once. The CDR3 runs to 15 residues. The V segment lost 7 bases and the J segment 5 bases; nucleotides outside the gene matches: 10. The sequencing here drew on peripheral blood, taken on day 0 of MenACWY control vaccination. The sequence was obtained from an adult in good health. The V call is TRBV23-1, the J call TRBJ2-7; 11 bases match TRBD1. TRBV23-1 is an ORF, with its function uncertain. CDR3 protein: CASISSRTGGHEQYF. CDR3 coding DNA: TGCGCCAGCATCTCAAGTCGGACAGGGGGCCACGAGCAGTACTTC.